The source of this T cell receptor (beta chain) is a study of T cell responses to AZD1222 COVID-19 vaccine. Regarding the study as a whole: Unmutated variant regions are reportedly the target of nearly half of TCRs that are spike-specific. Two doses of AZD1222 preceded a rise in Spike-specific TCR breadth and depth.

V lost 7 bases to trimming and J lost 3 bases; unmatched junction nucleotides: 8. The CDR3 spans 15 residues. The germline V gene encodes CDR1 WSHSY and CDR2 SAAADI. Clones were sequenced by immunoSEQ multiplex PCR, and TCRdb holds only the in-frame ones, with some missing. The sample lists some 130,000 clones, 86% seen once, with approximately 20% in the top ten. As concerns this clone: Antigen specificity is unknown.

The material was peripheral blood, obtained on day 0 of AZD1222 vaccination. This TCR derives from an adult in good health. The chain links TRBV10-2 to TRBJ1-5; TRBD1 matches at 8 bases. CDR3 in amino acids: CASTSGQGPNQPQHF. CDR3 coding DNA: TGCGCCAGCACTTCTGGACAGGGCCCCAATCAGCCCCAGCATTTT.